The rows below give T cell receptor beta chains drawn from one sample of a study of blood T cell repertoires in COVID-19. Profiled with immunoSEQ multiplex PCR; TCRdb holds only in-frame clones, not every one. Here the sample spans some 100,000 clones, roughly 92% being singletons. The material sequenced was peripheral blood. The receptors come from a man aged 65-85 years with acute or convalescent COVID-19. Both conserved end residues are part of each CDR3. D genes are given only for firm matches. Only part of the rows carry a size: once, few, many, or a class if the clone is expanded.

CASSSGSRQETQYF | TGTGCCAGCAGCAGCGGGAGCCGCCAAGAGACCCAGTACTTC | TRBV27 | TRBD2 | TRBJ2-5 | -
CASSTHTTGGYGYTF | TGTGCCAGCAGCACCCACACCACGGGAGGCTATGGCTACACCTTC | TRBV3-1/TRBV3-2 | - | TRBJ1-2 | -
CATGLPRTDTQYF | TGTGCCACAGGACTACCACGCACAGATACGCAGTATTTT | TRBV27 | - | TRBJ2-3 | -
CASSPRGQATYEQYF | TGTGCCAGCAGCCCGCGGGGACAGGCCACCTACGAGCAGTACTTC | TRBV2 | TRBD1 | TRBJ2-7 | few
CASSPTQDYEQYF | TGCGCCAGCAGTCCCACCCAGGATTACGAGCAGTACTTC | TRBV4-1 | - | TRBJ2-7 | -
CASSVTDRVRGNTIYF | TGTGCCAGCAGCGTAACAGACAGGGTCCGTGGAAACACCATATATTTT | TRBV9 | TRBD1 | TRBJ1-3 | -
CASSLVTGVLQETQYF | TGTGCCAGCAGCTTGGTGACAGGGGTCCTCCAAGAGACCCAGTACTTC | TRBV5-6 | TRBD1 | TRBJ2-5 | -
CASSVVGVFPDTQYF | TGTGCCAGCAGCGTAGTGGGAGTCTTCCCAGATACGCAGTATTTT | TRBV9 | - | TRBJ2-3 | -
CASSRTSGGATDTQYF | TGCGCCAGCAGTAGGACTAGCGGGGGGGCTACAGATACGCAGTATTTT | TRBV10-1 | TRBD2 | TRBJ2-3 | once
CATSRIGTGDEKLFF | TGTGCCACCAGCAGAATCGGGACAGGGGATGAAAAACTGTTTTTT | TRBV15 | TRBD1 | TRBJ1-4 | -
CASSLGGSYNEQFF | TGCGCCAGCAGCTTGGGAGGCTCCTACAATGAGCAGTTCTTC | TRBV5-1 | - | TRBJ2-1 | -
CASMRRDSNYGYTF | TGTGCCAGCATGAGGAGGGATTCTAACTATGGCTACACCTTC | TRBV7-2 | - | TRBJ1-2 | -
CASSPRVGLGNTIYF | TGTGCCAGCAGCCCCAGGGTCGGCTTGGGAAACACCATATATTTT | TRBV7-2 | - | TRBJ1-3 | -